The 20 T cell receptor beta chains in this list originate from one sample, sequenced in a study of blood T cell repertoires in COVID-19. Using immunoSEQ multiplex PCR, the repertoire was profiled, and TCRdb retains in-frame clones only, with some absent. The data hold 150,000 to 200,000 clones, with 89% observed a single time. Source material: PBMCs or T cells enriched from blood (not recorded which). The receptors shown here come from a young woman who had recovered from COVID-19.

The V gene is TRBV4-1, the J gene TRBJ2-1, with 8 nucleotides matching TRBD2. The CDR3 sequence is 12 residues long. V dropped 4 bases and J dropped 12; count of bases not matched to a gene: 5. Germline values: CDR1 MGHRA, CDR2 YSYEKL. The CDR3 nucleotides are TGCGCCAGCAGCCGGGGACGGGAGGGGCAGTTCTTC. Translation: CASSRGREGQFF.

The chain couples TRBV30 to TRBJ1-2; D gene uncertain. V was clipped by 1 base and J by 6 bases, with 12 bases between them. The CDR3 runs to 13 residues. Germline V gene data show CDR1 as GTSNPN and CDR2 as SVGIG (reference sequence). The CDR3 sequence: CAWSDSRDHGYTF. CDR3 bases: TGTGCCTGGAGTGACTCGAGGGATCATGGCTACACCTTC.

The rearrangement joins TRBV7-2 to TRBJ2-1, with 8 bases that match TRBD1. The V gene end was trimmed by 6 bases and the J gene end by 7 bases; junction bases not matched to a gene: 11. Germline V lookup: CDR1 SGHTA, CDR2 FQGNSA. This CDR3 region has 15 residues. CDR3 sequence (DNA): TGTGCCAGCAGTCAAACCCGGACAGGGCTGAATGAGCAGTTCTTC. It yields the protein CASSQTRTGLNEQFF. Full variable domain (outside the CDR3, taken from reference TRBV7-2 and TRBJ2-1): GAGVSQSPSNKVTEKGKDVELRCDPISGHTALYWYRQSLGQGLEFLIYFQGNSAPDKSGLPSDRFSAERTGGSVSTLTIQRTQQEDSAVYLCASSQTRTGLNEQFFGPGTRLTVL.

This chain connects TRBV5-4 to TRBJ2-7, with 14 bases matching TRBD2. The CDR3 is 16 amino acids. Germline values: CDR1 SGHNT, CDR2 YYREEE (reference sequence). With V trimmed by 3 bases and J by 4 bases, 6 bases remained unmatched. As DNA, the CDR3 is TGTGCCAGCAGCTCCTCGGGACTAGCGGGAGTGTACGAGCAGTACTTC. This encodes CASSSSGLAGVYEQYF. Together with reference TRBV5-4 and TRBJ2-7, the CDR3 gives the full variable domain: ETGVTQSPTHLIKTRGQQVTLRCSSQSGHNTVSWYQQALGQGPQFIFQYYREEENGRGNFPPRFSGLQFPNYSSELNVNALELDDSALYLCASSSSGLAGVYEQYFGPGTRLTVT.

This clone showed up just once. The V gene is TRBV5-6, the J gene TRBJ1-3; the match to TRBD1 covers 7 bases. Trimming removed 4 bases from V and 4 bases from J; junction bases left unmatched: 11. Germline CDR1 SGHDT, CDR2 YYEEEE. The CDR3 spans 16 residues. CDR3 sequence (DNA): TGTGCCAGCAGCAAACCGGGACAGAAGAGAGGAAACACCATATATTTT. The encoded protein is CASSKPGQKRGNTIYF.

The V and J genes are TRBV29-1 and TRBJ2-7; 8 nucleotides match TRBD1. The germline CDR1 and CDR2 sequences are SQVTM and ANQGSEA. CDR3 length: 12 amino acids. Losses at the gene ends were 4 bases for V and 4 bases for J; bases not matched to a gene: 3. CDR3 in amino acids: CSVARGQYEQYF. The CDR3 nucleotides read TGCAGCGTTGCCAGGGGGCAATACGAGCAGTACTTC.

The chain joins TRBV6-5 to TRBJ2-7; 11 bases fit TRBD2. This CDR3 contains 14 residues. Looked up from germline, CDR1 is MNHEY and CDR2 is SVGAGI. V lost 5 bases and J lost 4; bases outside the gene matches: 4. CDR3 nucleotides: TGTGCCAGCAGTCCTTTAGCGGGAGGGTACGAGCAGTACTTC. Its protein product is CASSPLAGGYEQYF.

The rearrangement links TRBV7-9 to TRBJ1-2; D may be TRBD1 (6 bases). The ends were cut back, 1 base at V and 8 bases at J, with 20 bases in the middle. This CDR3 has 16 residues. Per germline, CDR1 SEHNR and CDR2 FQNEAQ (reference sequence). The CDR3 here is CASSLDGGAGLWGYTF. As DNA, the CDR3 is TGTGCCAGCAGCTTAGATGGGGGCGCGGGTTTATGGGGCTACACCTTC.

This chain joins TRBV9 and TRBJ2-3, with 10 bases that match TRBD2. Germline V gene data show CDR1 as SGDLS and CDR2 as YYNGEE. With 5 bases clipped from V and 6 bases from J, the junction kept 12 bases outside the gene matches. There are 16 residues in the CDR3. This CDR3 reads CASSATSSGGGDTQYF. The CDR3, as DNA: TGTGCCAGCAGTGCCACGTCTAGCGGGGGTGGGGATACGCAGTATTTT. The entire variable domain, with the rest obtained from reference TRBV9 and TRBJ2-3, is as follows: DSGVTQTPKHLITATGQRVTLRCSPRSGDLSVYWYQQSLDQGLQFLIQYYNGEERAKGNILERFSAQQFPDLHSELNLSSLELGDSALYFCASSATSSGGGDTQYFGPGTRLTVL.

This clone was seen just once. The rearrangement links TRBV28 to TRBJ2-5; D perhaps matches TRBD2 (6 bases). V was pared by 3 bases and J by 2 bases, with 22 bases between. Per the germline V gene, CDR1 is MDHEN and CDR2 is SYDVKM. The CDR3 spans 18 residues. The CDR3 bases are TGTGCCAGCAGTTTTAGGCTAGCGCCCACTTTGGATCAAGAGACCCAGTACTTC. Encoded protein: CASSFRLAPTLDQETQYF.

This chain uses TRBV29-1 with TRBJ1-4, with TRBD1 as a possible D gene (6 bases). Germline lookup yields CDR1 SQVTM and CDR2 ANQGSEA. The CDR3 is 15 amino acids. V lost 4 bases, J lost 7 bases, and 19 bases lay in between. The CDR3: CSVAEQGGLGEKLFF. The CDR3 coding sequence is TGCAGCGTTGCGGAACAGGGCGGGTTGGGTGAAAAACTGTTTTTT.

CDR3 DNA sequence: TGTGCCAGCCCCCGCAGTCAGCCCCAGCATTTT. It translates to CASPRSQPQHF. This chain uses TRBV27 with TRBJ1-5; unclear D gene. Germline lookup yields CDR1 MNHEY and CDR2 SMNVEV (reference sequence). V lost 8 bases and J 6 bases, leaving 8 bases between the germline ends. The CDR3 runs 11 residues.

The chain links TRBV29-1 to TRBJ2-5, with D maybe TRBD1 (6 bases). This CDR3 region has 12 residues. Deletions cut 4 bases from V and 7 bases from J, with 13 bases between. CDR1 is SQVTM and CDR2 is ANQGSEA in the germline V gene. In DNA form, the CDR3 reads TGCAGCGTTGGAGGGACATGGGGGACCCAGTACTTC. Its translation is CSVGGTWGTQYF.

This chain links TRBV4-1 with TRBJ2-1; perhaps TRBD2 as D (6 bases). Trimming pared 8 bases from V and 5 bases from J, leaving 19 bases between. This CDR3 is built from 15 residues. Germline lookup yields CDR1 MGHRA and CDR2 YSYEKL. CDR3: CASSLYEWGDNEQFF. The DNA of the CDR3 is TGCGCCAGCTCACTTTACGAGTGGGGGGACAATGAGCAGTTCTTC.

The chain has TRBV27 and TRBJ1-5, with 7 bases matching TRBD1. Trimming removed 7 bases from V and 7 bases from J; junction bases left unmatched: 7. The CDR3 runs 13 residues. Germline V gene sequence: CDR1 MNHEY, CDR2 SMNVEV (reference sequence). The CDR3 region is CASKGTGAQPQHF. In nucleotides, the CDR3 is TGTGCCAGCAAAGGAACAGGGGCGCAGCCCCAGCATTTT.

The rearrangement joins TRBV7-9 to TRBJ1-6, with TRBD1 matching over 9 bases. The CDR3 covers 14 residues. Germline V lookup: CDR1 SEHNR, CDR2 FQNEAQ (reference sequence). The V gene end was trimmed by 5 bases and the J gene end by 9 bases; junction bases not matched to a gene: 5. For the CDR3, the DNA is TGTGCCAGCAGCCCACAGGGGGCTGGTTCACCCCTCCACTTT. Translated, it gives CASSPQGAGSPLHF.

V is TRBV6-5 and J is TRBJ2-7; 8 nucleotides match TRBD2. V was pared by 8 bases and J by 5 bases, with 8 bases of the junction left unmatched. CDR1 MNHEY and CDR2 SVGAGI come from the germline V gene. This CDR3 spans 13 amino acids. The DNA for the CDR3 is TGTGCCAGCGGCCGGTCAGCGGGAGACGAGCAGTACTTC. It translates to CASGRSAGDEQYF.

Points on this clone: Other DNA sequences from this sample encode an identical CDR3 as well. V is TRBV19 and J is TRBJ2-1; 10 nucleotides match TRBD1. Germline V gives CDR1 LNHDA, CDR2 SQIVND (reference sequence). The junction had 4 bases not matched to a gene; V was cut back by 5 bases and J by 3 bases. This CDR3 has 15 residues. The CDR3 nucleotides read TGTGCCAGTAGTCCTAGGACAGGGGGCTACAATGAGCAGTTCTTC. Protein: CASSPRTGGYNEQFF. The full variable domain, completed using reference TRBV19 and TRBJ2-1, is DGGITQSPKYLFRKEGQNVTLSCEQNLNHDAMYWYRQDPGQGLRLIYYSQIVNDFQKGDIAEGYSVSREKKESFPLTVTSAQKNPTAFYLCASSPRTGGYNEQFFGPGTRLTVL.

The chain recombines TRBV4-1 with TRBJ2-1, with 9 bases aligning to TRBD2. There are 14 residues in the CDR3. Germline loops: CDR1 MGHRA, CDR2 YSYEKL. The trim removed 4 bases at V and 10 bases at J, leaving 8 bases unmatched. The CDR3 region is CASSLRGRAGEQFF. The CDR3 DNA follows: TGCGCCAGCAGCCTCCGCGGGAGGGCGGGCGAGCAGTTCTTC.

This chain joins TRBV27 and TRBJ2-1; D not certain. Trimming shortened V by 1 base and J by 4 bases, and 17 bases separated the two germline ends. The CDR3 spans 17 residues. Germline V lookup: CDR1 MNHEY, CDR2 SMNVEV (reference sequence). This chain's CDR3 is CASSLFPTSLRYNEQFF. In DNA form, the CDR3 reads TGTGCCAGCAGTTTATTCCCAACCTCCTTGAGGTACAATGAGCAGTTCTTC.